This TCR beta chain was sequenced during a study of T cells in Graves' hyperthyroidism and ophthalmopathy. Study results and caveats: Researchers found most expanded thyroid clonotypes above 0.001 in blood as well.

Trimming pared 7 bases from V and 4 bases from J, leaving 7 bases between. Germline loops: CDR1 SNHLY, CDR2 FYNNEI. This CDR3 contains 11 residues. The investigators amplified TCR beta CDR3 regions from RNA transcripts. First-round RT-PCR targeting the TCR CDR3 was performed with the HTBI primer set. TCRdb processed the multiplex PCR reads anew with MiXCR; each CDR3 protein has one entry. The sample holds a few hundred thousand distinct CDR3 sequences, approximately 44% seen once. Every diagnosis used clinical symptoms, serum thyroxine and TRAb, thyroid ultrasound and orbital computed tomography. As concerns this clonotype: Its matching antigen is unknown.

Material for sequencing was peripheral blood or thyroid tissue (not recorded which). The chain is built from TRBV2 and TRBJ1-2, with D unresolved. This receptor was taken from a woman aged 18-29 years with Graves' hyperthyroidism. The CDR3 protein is CASMSGYGYTF. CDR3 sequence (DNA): TGTGCCAGCATGTCTGGCTATGGCTACACCTTC. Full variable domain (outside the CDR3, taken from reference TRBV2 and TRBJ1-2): EPEVTQTPSHQVTQMGQEVILRCVPISNHLYFYWYRQILGQKVEFLVSFYNNEISEKSEIFDDQFSVERPDGSNFTLKIRSTKLEDSAMYFCASMSGYGYTFGSGTRLTVV.